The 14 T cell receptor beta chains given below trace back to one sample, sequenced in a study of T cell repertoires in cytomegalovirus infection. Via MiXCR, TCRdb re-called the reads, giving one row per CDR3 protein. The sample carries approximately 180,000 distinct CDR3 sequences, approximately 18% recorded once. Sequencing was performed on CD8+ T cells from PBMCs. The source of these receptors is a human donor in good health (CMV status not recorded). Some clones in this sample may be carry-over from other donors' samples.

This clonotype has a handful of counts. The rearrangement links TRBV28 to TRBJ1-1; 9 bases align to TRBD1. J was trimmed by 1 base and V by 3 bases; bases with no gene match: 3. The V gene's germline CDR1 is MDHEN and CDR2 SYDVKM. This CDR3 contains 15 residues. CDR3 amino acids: CASSFWGQGNTEAFF. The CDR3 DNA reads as TGTGCCAGCAGTTTTTGGGGACAGGGGAACACTGAAGCTTTCTTT.

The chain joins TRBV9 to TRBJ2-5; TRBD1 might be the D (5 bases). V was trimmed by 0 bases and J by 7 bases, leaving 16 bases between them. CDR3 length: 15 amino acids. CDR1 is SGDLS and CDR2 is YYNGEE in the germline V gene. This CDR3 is CASSVEIGQLGTQYF. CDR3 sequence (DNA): TGTGCCAGCAGCGTAGAAATTGGACAACTGGGGACCCAGTACTTC.

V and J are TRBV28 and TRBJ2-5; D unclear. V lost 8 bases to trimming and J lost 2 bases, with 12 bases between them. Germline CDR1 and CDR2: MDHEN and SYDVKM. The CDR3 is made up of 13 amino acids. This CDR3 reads CASGRTVQETQYF. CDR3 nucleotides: TGTGCCAGCGGCCGGACGGTACAAGAGACCCAGTACTTC.

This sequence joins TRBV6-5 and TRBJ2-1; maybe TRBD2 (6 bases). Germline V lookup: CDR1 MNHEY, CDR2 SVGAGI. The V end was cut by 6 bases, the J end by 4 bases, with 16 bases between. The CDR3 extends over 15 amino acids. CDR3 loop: CASSAPGTGYNEQFF. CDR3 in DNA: TGTGCCAGCAGCGCCCCCGGGACTGGTTACAATGAGCAGTTCTTC.

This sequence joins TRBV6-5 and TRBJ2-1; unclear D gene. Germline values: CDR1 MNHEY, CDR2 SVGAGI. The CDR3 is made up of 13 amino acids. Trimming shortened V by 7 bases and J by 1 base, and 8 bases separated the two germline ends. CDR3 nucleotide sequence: TGTGCCAGCACCGGTTCTTCCTACAATGAGCAGTTCTTC. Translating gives CASTGSSYNEQFF.

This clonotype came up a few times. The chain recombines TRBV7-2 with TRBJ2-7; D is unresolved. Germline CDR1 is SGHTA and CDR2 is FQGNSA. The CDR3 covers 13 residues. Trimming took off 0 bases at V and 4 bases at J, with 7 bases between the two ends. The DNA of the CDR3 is TGTGCCAGCAGCTTAGCGCGGCCATACGAGCAGTACTTC. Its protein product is CASSLARPYEQYF.

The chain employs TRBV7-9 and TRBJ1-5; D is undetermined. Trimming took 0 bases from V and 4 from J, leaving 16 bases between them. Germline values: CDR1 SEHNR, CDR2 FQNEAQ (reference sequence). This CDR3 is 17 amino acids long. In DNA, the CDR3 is TGTGCCAGCAGCTTAGCCGACGGCGGTGGGAGGAATCAGCCCCAGCATTTT. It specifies CASSLADGGGRNQPQHF.

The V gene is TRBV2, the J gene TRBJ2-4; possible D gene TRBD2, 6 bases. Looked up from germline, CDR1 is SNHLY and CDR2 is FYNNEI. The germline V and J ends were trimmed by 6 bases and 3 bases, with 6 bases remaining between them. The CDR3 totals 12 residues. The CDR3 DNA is TGTGCCAGCAGGGGGGGCAAAAACATTCAGTACTTC. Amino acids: CASRGGKNIQYF.

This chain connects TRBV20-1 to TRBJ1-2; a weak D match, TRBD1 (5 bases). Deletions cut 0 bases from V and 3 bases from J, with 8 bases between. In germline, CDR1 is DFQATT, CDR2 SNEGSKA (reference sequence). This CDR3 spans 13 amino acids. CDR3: CSARDGGDYGYTF. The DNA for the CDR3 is TGCAGTGCTAGAGATGGAGGGGACTATGGCTACACCTTC.

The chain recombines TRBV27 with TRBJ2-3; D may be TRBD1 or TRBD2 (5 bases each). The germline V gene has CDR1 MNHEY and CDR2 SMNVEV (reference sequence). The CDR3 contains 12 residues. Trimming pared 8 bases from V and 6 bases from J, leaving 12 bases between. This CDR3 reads CASARGADTQYF. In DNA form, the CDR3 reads TGTGCCAGCGCACGAGGGGCGGATACGCAGTATTTT.

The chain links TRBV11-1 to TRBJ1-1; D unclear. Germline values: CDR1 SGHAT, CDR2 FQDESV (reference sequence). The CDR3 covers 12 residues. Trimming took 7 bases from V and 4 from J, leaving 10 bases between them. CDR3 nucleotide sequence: TGTGCCAGCACCGTTGCCGGCACTGAAGCTTTCTTT. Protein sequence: CASTVAGTEAFF.

CDR3: CASGIGGGALDEQFF. The CDR3 DNA is TGTGCTAGTGGAATTGGCGGGGGGGCCTTGGATGAGCAGTTCTTC. The chain employs TRBV12-5 and TRBJ2-1, with 9 bases matching TRBD2. J lost 8 bases, V lost 6 bases, and 11 bases had no gene match. The CDR3 totals 15 residues. In germline, CDR1 is LGHNT, CDR2 FRNRAP.

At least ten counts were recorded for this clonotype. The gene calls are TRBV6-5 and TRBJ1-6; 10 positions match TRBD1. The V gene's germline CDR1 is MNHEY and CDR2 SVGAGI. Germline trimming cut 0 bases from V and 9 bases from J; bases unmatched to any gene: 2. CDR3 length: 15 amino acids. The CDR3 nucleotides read TGTGCCAGCAGTTACTCGAGGGACAGGGGTTCACCCCTCCACTTT. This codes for CASSYSRDRGSPLHF.

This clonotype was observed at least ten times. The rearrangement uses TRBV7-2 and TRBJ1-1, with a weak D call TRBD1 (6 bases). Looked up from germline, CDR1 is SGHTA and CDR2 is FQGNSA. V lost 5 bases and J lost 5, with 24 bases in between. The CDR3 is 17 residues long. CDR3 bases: TGTGCCAGCAGCCCGACCCTTCCCCCGACAGGAGGAACTGAAGCTTTCTTT. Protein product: CASSPTLPPTGGTEAFF.